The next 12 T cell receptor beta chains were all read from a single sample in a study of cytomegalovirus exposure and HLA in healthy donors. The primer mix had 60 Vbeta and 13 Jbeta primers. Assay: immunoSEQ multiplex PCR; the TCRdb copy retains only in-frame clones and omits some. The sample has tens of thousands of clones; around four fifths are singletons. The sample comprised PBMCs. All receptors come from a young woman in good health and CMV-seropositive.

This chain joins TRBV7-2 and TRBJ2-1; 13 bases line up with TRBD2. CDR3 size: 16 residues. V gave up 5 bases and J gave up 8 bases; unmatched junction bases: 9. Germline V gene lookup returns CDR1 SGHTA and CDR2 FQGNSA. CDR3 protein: CASSPGLAGYHDEQFF. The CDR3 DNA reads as TGTGCCAGCAGCCCGGGACTAGCGGGATATCACGATGAGCAGTTCTTC.

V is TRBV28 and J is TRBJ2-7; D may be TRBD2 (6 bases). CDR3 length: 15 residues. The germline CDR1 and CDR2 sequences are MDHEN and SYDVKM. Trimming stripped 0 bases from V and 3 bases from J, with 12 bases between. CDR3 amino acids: CASSLWWGTGYEQYF. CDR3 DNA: TGTGCCAGCAGTTTATGGTGGGGGACTGGCTACGAGCAGTACTTC. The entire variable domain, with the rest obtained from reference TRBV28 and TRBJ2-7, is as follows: DVKVTQSSRYLVKRTGEKVFLECVQDMDHENMFWYRQDPGLGLRLIYFSYDVKMKEKGDIPEGYSVSREKKERFSLILESASTNQTSMYLCASSLWWGTGYEQYFGPGTRLTVT.

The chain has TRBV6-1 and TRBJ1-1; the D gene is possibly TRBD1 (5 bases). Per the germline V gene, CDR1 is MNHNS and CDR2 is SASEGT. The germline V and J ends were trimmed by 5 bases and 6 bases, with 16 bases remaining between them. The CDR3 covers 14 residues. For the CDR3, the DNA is TGTGCCAGCAGTCCAACGAGTTGGGGGGCTGAAGCTTTCTTT. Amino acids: CASSPTSWGAEAFF.

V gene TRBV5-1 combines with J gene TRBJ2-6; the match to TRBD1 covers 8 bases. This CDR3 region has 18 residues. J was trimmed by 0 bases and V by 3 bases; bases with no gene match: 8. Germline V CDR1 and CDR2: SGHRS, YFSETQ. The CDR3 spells CASSWPGQVPSGANVLTF. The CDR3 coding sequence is TGCGCCAGCAGCTGGCCGGGACAGGTACCCTCTGGGGCCAACGTCCTGACTTTC.

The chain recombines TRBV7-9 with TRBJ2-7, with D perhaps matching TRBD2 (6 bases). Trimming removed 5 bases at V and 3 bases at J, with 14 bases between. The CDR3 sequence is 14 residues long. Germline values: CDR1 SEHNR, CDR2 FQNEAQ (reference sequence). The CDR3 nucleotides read TGTGCCAGCAGCACTATGCCCGGGGGCTACGAGCAGTACTTC. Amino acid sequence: CASSTMPGGYEQYF.

CDR3 loop: CASSPRNSPLHF. DNA for the CDR3: TGTGCCAGCAGCCCCCGTAATTCACCCCTCCACTTT. This rearrangement joins TRBV27 to TRBJ1-6; unclear D gene. Between the trimmed V and J ends, which lost 6 bases and 6 bases, there was a span of 6 bases. The germline V gene encodes CDR1 MNHEY and CDR2 SMNVEV (reference sequence). This CDR3 is built from 12 residues.

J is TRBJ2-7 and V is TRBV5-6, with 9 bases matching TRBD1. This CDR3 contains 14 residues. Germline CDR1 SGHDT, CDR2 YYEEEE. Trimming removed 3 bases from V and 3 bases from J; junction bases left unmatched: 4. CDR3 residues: CASSSGTGSYEQYF. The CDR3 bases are TGTGCCAGCAGCTCCGGGACAGGGAGCTACGAGCAGTACTTC.

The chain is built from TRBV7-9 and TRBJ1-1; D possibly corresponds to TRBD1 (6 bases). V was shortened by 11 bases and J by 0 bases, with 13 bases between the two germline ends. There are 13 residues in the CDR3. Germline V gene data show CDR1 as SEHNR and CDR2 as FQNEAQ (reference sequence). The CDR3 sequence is CALGHLMNTEAFF. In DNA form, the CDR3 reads TGTGCCTTGGGACACCTTATGAACACTGAAGCTTTCTTT.

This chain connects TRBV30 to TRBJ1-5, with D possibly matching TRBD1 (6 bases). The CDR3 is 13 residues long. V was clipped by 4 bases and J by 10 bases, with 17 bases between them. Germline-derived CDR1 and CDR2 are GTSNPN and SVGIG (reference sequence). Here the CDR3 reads CAWNIRAGAPQHF. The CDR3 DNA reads TGTGCCTGGAATATACGTGCGGGGGCCCCCCAGCATTTT.

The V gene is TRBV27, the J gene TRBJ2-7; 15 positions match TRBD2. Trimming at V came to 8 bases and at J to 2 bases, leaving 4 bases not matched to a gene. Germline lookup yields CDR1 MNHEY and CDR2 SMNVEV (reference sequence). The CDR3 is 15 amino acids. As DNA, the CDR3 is TGTGCCAGCTCCGGACTAGCGGGGGGGCCCTACGAGCAGTACTTC. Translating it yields CASSGLAGGPYEQYF.

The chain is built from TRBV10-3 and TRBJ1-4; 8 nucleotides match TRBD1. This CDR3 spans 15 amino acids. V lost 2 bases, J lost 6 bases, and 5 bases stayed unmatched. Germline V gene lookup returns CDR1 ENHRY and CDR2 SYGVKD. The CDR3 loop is CAISEAPGQDEKLFF. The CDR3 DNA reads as TGTGCCATCAGTGAGGCCCCGGGACAGGATGAAAAACTGTTTTTT.

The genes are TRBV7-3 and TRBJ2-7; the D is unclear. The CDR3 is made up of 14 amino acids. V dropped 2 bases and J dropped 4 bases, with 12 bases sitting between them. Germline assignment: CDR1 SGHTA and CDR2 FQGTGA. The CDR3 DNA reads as TGTGCCAGCAGCTTAGGCCCCGCCAATTACGAGCAGTACTTC. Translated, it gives CASSLGPANYEQYF.